Here is one TCR beta chain with its context. The target antigen is unknown. Other DNA sequences from this sample encode an identical CDR3 as well. Deep level was the assay's run setting. In the study's own analysis: Filtering was not the same, since immunoSEQ gave junction-only sequences without quality scores. Only in-frame clones appear in the TCRdb table, and some are missing; sequencing was by immunoSEQ multiplex PCR. V and J calls and clone size are as listed in that table; D and trimming were resolved from the DNA. Altogether roughly 1,800,000 clones are present, approximately 94% being singletons, with the ten largest covering approximately 1.2%. The CDR3 contains 14 residues. V was pared by 0 bases and J by 0 bases, with 7 bases between. CDR1 is GTSNPN and CDR2 is SVGIG in the germline V gene (reference sequence). This specimen comes from a study of shared clonotypes between healthy human individuals. General observations from the study: Sorted-subset sequencing, rarefaction showed, was incomplete despite large depth. It was the non-shared clonotypes that had lower generation probabilities than clonotypes shared by all four donors.

Naive CD8 isolation took CD45RO-negative cells positively selected for CCR7 and excluded terminally differentiated effector memory CD45RA+ cells. The chain links TRBV30 to TRBJ2-3, with D hard to call. The sample comprised naive CD8+ T cells sorted from blood. This TCR was recovered from a man between 18 and 29 years old in good health. CDR3 amino acids: CAWSVLTSTDTQYF. The CDR3 DNA reads TGTGCCTGGAGTGTACTCACTAGCACAGATACGCAGTATTTT.